The rows below give T cell receptor beta chains drawn from one sample of a study of spatial heterogeneity in lung cancer. MiXCR, applied by TCRdb to the 5' RACE reads, yields one record per CDR3 protein. Of about 22,000 distinct CDR3 sequences listed, 4.6% are singletons. Sequenced here: PBMCs, sampled at surgery. The receptors derive from a male donor with early-stage non-small cell lung cancer. Each CDR3 is given with its conserved first and last residue. A D gene is named only where the DNA matches it firmly. Part of the rows lack a size; the others show once, few, many or a class for expanded clones.

V gene	D gene	CDR3 length	J gene	clone size	CDR3 protein	CDR3 DNA
TRBV5-5	TRBD2	16	TRBJ2-7	-	CASSLGAGPNSYEQYF	TGTGCCAGCAGCTTGGGAGCGGGACCTAACTCCTACGAGCAGTACTTC
TRBV5-1	-	14	TRBJ2-2	many	CASSLATDTGELFF	TGCGCCAGCAGCTTGGCTACTGACACCGGGGAGCTGTTTTTT
TRBV7-3	TRBD2	17	TRBJ2-3	many	CASSSGLAGGRTDTQYF	TGTGCCAGCAGCTCGGGACTAGCGGGGGGACGCACAGATACGCAGTATTTT
TRBV5-1	TRBD2	16	TRBJ2-1	many	CASSLTSGRPHNEQFF	TGCGCCAGCAGCCTGACTAGCGGGAGGCCTCACAATGAGCAGTTCTTC
TRBV7-6	-	16	TRBJ2-5	many	CASSLGFGADQETQYF	TGTGCCAGCAGCTTAGGATTTGGGGCAGACCAAGAGACCCAGTACTTC
TRBV10-1	-	14	TRBJ2-3	many	CASSDSSSTDTQYF	TGCGCCAGCAGTGATTCCAGTAGCACAGATACGCAGTATTTT
TRBV6-5	-	13	TRBJ1-1	many	CASSRQPNTEAFF	TGTGCCAGCAGTAGACAGCCGAACACTGAAGCTTTCTTT
TRBV10-3	TRBD1	16	TRBJ2-5	many	CAISPADRQGQETQYF	TGTGCCATCAGTCCAGCCGACAGACAGGGGCAAGAGACCCAGTACTTC
TRBV13	-	12	TRBJ1-1	many	CASSGWYTEAFF	TGTGCCAGCAGCGGGTGGTACACTGAAGCTTTCTTT
TRBV21-1	-	14	TRBJ1-4	many	CASSKGGTAEKLFF	TGTGCCAGCAGCAAAGGGGGGACAGCTGAAAAACTGTTTTTT
TRBV4-2	-	18	TRBJ2-2	many	CASSQDSGRGKKTGELFF	TGTGCCAGCAGCCAAGATAGCGGCAGGGGGAAAAAAACCGGGGAGCTGTTTTTT
TRBV3-1	TRBD1	16	TRBJ2-7	many	CASSQIPGQGRYEQYF	TGTGCCAGCAGCCAAATTCCGGGACAGGGGAGATACGAGCAGTACTTC
TRBV18	TRBD2	16	TRBJ2-1	many	CASSTVAGGLGNEQFF	TGTGCCAGCTCAACAGTAGCGGGAGGGCTCGGAAATGAGCAGTTCTTC
TRBV12-3/TRBV12-4	-	14	TRBJ2-2	-	CASRPGLNTGELFF	TGTGCCAGCAGGCCGGGACTTAACACCGGGGAGCTGTTTTTT
TRBV6-1	-	14	TRBJ1-5	-	CASSRTVINQPQHF	TGTGCCAGCAGCCGGACAGTTATCAATCAGCCCCAGCATTTT
TRBV9	-	11	TRBJ2-2	many	CASSALGELFF	TGTGCCAGCAGCGCCCTCGGGGAGCTGTTTTTT
TRBV7-9	-	13	TRBJ1-4	many	CASSWGLTEKLFF	TGTGCCAGCAGCTGGGGGCTAACTGAAAAACTGTTTTTT
TRBV20-1	-	16	TRBJ2-2	few	CSARHIAGSPTGELFF	TGCAGTGCTAGACATATCGCCGGGTCTCCAACCGGGGAGCTGTTTTTT
TRBV20-1	TRBD1	14	TRBJ2-7	-	CSALGGQGAYEQYF	TGCAGTGCCTTAGGGGGACAGGGGGCCTACGAGCAGTACTTC
TRBV4-2	-	15	TRBJ2-2	-	CASSQVGAGTGELFF	TGTGCCAGCAGCCAAGTAGGGGCGGGCACCGGGGAGCTGTTTTTT
TRBV5-1	TRBD1	14	TRBJ1-6	many	CASSPGQAGSPLHF	TGCGCCAGCAGTCCGGGACAGGCCGGTTCACCCCTCCACTTT
TRBV4-1	-	16	TRBJ1-1	many	CASSFHPQGLNTEAFF	TGCGCCAGCAGCTTCCACCCACAGGGACTGAACACTGAAGCTTTCTTT
TRBV29-1	TRBD2	12	TRBJ2-3	medium-sized	CSVGLAGDTQYF	TGCAGCGTTGGCCTAGCGGGTGATACGCAGTATTTT
TRBV6-1	-	13	TRBJ2-1	-	CASSDLAFNEQFF	TGTGCCAGCAGTGATTTAGCCTTCAATGAGCAGTTCTTC
TRBV10-3	-	14	TRBJ2-7	medium-sized	CAISSGNGGYEQYF	TGTGCCATCAGTTCCGGGAATGGGGGCTACGAGCAGTACTTC
TRBV6-2/TRBV6-3	-	14	TRBJ2-1	many	CASSSHREWNEQFF	TGTGCCAGCAGTTCACACAGGGAATGGAATGAGCAGTTCTTC
TRBV7-8	TRBD1	14	TRBJ1-6	many	CASSRTGDNSPLHF	TGTGCCAGCTCCCGGACAGGAGATAATTCACCCCTCCACTTT
TRBV30	-	14	TRBJ1-2	many	CAWSRNAANYGYTF	TGTGCCTGGAGTAGGAACGCAGCTAACTATGGCTACACCTTC
TRBV4-2	-	14	TRBJ2-3	many	CASSQEAQSDTQYF	TGTGCCAGCAGCCAAGAAGCACAATCAGATACGCAGTATTTT
TRBV7-2	-	16	TRBJ2-3	many	CASSLMPGAGTDTQYF	TGTGCCAGCAGCTTAATGCCAGGGGCTGGGACAGATACGCAGTATTTT
TRBV6-5	-	16	TRBJ2-7	many	CASSYKVDSGTYEQYF	TGTGCCAGCAGTTACAAAGTTGACAGCGGAACCTACGAGCAGTACTTC
TRBV15	-	15	TRBJ2-1	many	CATSRAGSSYNEQFF	TGTGCCACCAGCAGAGCGGGAAGCTCCTACAATGAGCAGTTCTTC
TRBV20-1	-	17	TRBJ1-4	many	CSARDLIGGRGPEKLFF	TGCAGTGCTAGAGATCTAATCGGCGGCCGTGGCCCTGAAAAACTGTTTTTT
TRBV7-9	-	14	TRBJ2-2	few	CASRGEGNTGELFF	TGTGCCAGCAGGGGCGAGGGAAACACCGGGGAGCTGTTTTTT
TRBV7-2	-	13	TRBJ2-5	many	CASSSGQAETQYF	TGTGCCAGCAGCTCCGGGCAGGCGGAGACCCAGTACTTC
TRBV7-8	-	16	TRBJ1-5	many	CASSLGSSSANQPQHF	TGTGCCAGCAGCTTAGGGTCTAGCAGCGCCAATCAGCCCCAGCATTTT
TRBV7-2	TRBD1	15	TRBJ1-1	many	CASSPPTGANTEAFF	TGTGCCAGCAGCCCCCCGACAGGGGCGAACACTGAAGCTTTCTTT
TRBV20-1	TRBD2	15	TRBJ2-3	few	CSAKTSGSPKDTQYF	TGCAGTGCGAAGACTAGCGGGAGCCCCAAAGATACGCAGTATTTT
TRBV30	TRBD1	13	TRBJ2-7	many	CAFRGQGSGEQYF	TGTGCCTTCAGGGGACAGGGCTCGGGCGAGCAGTACTTC
TRBV6-6	-	15	TRBJ1-3	few	CASSQGTPSGNTIYF	TGTGCCAGCAGTCAAGGGACTCCCTCTGGAAACACCATATATTTT
TRBV9	-	13	TRBJ2-2	many	CASSGDPSGELFF	TGTGCCAGCAGCGGGGACCCCTCCGGGGAGCTGTTTTTT
TRBV28	TRBD1	13	TRBJ1-4	many	CASSFQGDEKLFF	TGTGCCAGCAGTTTTCAGGGGGATGAAAAACTGTTTTTT